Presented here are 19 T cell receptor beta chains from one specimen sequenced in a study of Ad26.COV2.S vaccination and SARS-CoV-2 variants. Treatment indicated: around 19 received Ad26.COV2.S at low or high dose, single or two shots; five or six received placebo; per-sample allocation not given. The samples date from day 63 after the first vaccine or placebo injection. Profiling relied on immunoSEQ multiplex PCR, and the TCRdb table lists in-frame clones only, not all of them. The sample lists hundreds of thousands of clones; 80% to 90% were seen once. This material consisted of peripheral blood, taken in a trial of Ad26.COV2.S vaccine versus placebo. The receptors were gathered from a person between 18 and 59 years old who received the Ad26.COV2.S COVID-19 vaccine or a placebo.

This CDR3 is CASSSSRQGSNQPQHF. Written as DNA, the CDR3 is TGTGCCAGCAGTTCTTCCCGACAGGGTAGCAATCAGCCCCAGCATTTT. The chain uses TRBV6-2 or TRBV6-3 and TRBJ1-5; 7 bases line up with TRBD1. CDR3 length: 16 residues. Germline CDR1 is MNHEY and CDR2 is SVGEGT. V shed 4 bases, J shed 0 bases, and the junction held 6 bases outside the gene matches.

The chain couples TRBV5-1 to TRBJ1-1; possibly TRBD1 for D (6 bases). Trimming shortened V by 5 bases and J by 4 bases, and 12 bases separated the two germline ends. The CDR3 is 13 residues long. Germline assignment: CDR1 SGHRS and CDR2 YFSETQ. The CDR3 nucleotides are TGCGCCAGCAGAATACAGGGAGCCACTGAAGCTTTCTTT. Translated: CASRIQGATEAFF.

CDR3 region: CASSPRLPPGEKLFF. As DNA, the CDR3 is TGTGCCAGCAGCCCGAGACTCCCGCCAGGGGAAAAACTGTTTTTT. The rearrangement uses TRBV7-6 and TRBJ1-4, with D possibly being TRBD1 (5 bases). V was shortened by 5 bases and J by 8 bases, with 18 bases between the two germline ends. The CDR3 extends over 15 amino acids. The germline V gene has CDR1 SGHVS and CDR2 FNYEAQ.

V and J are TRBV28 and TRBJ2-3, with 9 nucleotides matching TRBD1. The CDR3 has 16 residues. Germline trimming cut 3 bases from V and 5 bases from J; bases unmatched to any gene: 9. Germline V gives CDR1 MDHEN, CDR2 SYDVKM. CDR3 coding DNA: TGTGCCAGCAGTTTTTCCGGGACAGGGTCGAGAGATACGCAGTATTTT. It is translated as CASSFSGTGSRDTQYF. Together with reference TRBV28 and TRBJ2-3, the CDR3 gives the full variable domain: DVKVTQSSRYLVKRTGEKVFLECVQDMDHENMFWYRQDPGLGLRLIYFSYDVKMKEKGDIPEGYSVSREKKERFSLILESASTNQTSMYLCASSFSGTGSRDTQYFGPGTRLTVL.

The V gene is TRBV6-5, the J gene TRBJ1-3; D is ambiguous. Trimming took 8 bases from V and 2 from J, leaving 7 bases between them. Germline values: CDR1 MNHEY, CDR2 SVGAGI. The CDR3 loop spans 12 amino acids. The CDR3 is CASFAPGNTIYF. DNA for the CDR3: TGTGCCAGCTTCGCCCCTGGAAACACCATATATTTT.

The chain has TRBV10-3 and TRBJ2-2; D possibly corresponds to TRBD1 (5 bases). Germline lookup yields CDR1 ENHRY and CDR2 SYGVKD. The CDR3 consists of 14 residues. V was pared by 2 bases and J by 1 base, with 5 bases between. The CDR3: CAISEDRNTGELFF. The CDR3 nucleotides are TGTGCCATCAGTGAGGACAGGAACACCGGGGAGCTGTTTTTT.

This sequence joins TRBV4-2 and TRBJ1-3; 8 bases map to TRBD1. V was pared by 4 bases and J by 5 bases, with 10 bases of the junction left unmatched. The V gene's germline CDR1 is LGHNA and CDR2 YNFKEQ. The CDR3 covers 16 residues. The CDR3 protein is CASSLREGQERNTIYF. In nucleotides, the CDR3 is TGTGCCAGCAGCCTGCGGGAGGGACAGGAGCGAAACACCATATATTTT.

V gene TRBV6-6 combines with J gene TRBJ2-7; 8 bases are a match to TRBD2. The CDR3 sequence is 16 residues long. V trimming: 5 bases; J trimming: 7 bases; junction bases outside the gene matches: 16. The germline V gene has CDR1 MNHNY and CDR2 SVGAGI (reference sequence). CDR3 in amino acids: CASSPAGAAGAGEQYF. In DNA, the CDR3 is TGTGCCAGCAGTCCCGCCGGGGCAGCGGGAGCGGGGGAGCAGTACTTC.

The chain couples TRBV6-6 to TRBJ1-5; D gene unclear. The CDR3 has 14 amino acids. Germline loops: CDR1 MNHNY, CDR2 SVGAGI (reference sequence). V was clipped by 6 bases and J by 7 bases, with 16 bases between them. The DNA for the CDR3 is TGTGCCAGCAGCCCACGGGAATTCGGGCAGCCCCAGCATTTT. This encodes CASSPREFGQPQHF.

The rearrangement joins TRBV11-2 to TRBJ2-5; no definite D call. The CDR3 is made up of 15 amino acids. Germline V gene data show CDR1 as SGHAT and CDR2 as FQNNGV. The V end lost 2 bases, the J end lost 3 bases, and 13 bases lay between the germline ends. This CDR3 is CASSLFFQTEETQYF. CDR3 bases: TGTGCCAGCAGCTTATTTTTCCAGACGGAAGAGACCCAGTACTTC.

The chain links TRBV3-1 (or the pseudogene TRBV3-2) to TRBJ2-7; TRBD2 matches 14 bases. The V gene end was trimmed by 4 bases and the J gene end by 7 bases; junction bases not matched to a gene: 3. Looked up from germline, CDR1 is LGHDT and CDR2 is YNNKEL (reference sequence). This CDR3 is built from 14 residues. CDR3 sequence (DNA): TGTGCCAGCAGCCCGACTAGCGGGAGGGGGGAGCAGTACTTC. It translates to CASSPTSGRGEQYF.

The CDR3 region has the DNA TGTGCCACCCAAGACAGGGGCCGGGGACAGCCCCAGCATTTT. Encoded protein: CATQDRGRGQPQHF. The V and J genes are TRBV24-1 and TRBJ1-5; TRBD1 matches at 8 bases. The CDR3 sequence is 14 residues long. CDR1 KGHDR and CDR2 SFDVKD come from the germline V gene. The V gene end was trimmed by 9 bases and the J gene end by 7 bases; junction bases not matched to a gene: 10.

DNA for the CDR3: TGTGCCAGCAGTTTACCCCCACACTTTAGTTCACCCCTCCACTTT. Amino acids: CASSLPPHFSSPLHF. The V call is TRBV28, the J call TRBJ1-6; no clear D. V was trimmed by 2 bases and J by 9 bases, leaving 14 bases between them. The CDR3 covers 15 residues. Per germline, CDR1 MDHEN and CDR2 SYDVKM. The entire variable domain, with the rest obtained from reference TRBV28 and TRBJ1-6, is as follows: DVKVTQSSRYLVKRTGEKVFLECVQDMDHENMFWYRQDPGLGLRLIYFSYDVKMKEKGDIPEGYSVSREKKERFSLILESASTNQTSMYLCASSLPPHFSSPLHFGNGTRLTVT.

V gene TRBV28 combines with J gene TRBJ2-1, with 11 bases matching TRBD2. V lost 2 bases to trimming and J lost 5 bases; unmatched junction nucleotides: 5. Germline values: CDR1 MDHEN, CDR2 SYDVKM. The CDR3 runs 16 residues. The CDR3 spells CASSLMGTSGNNEQFF. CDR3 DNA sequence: TGTGCCAGCAGTTTAATGGGGACTAGCGGAAACAATGAGCAGTTCTTC.

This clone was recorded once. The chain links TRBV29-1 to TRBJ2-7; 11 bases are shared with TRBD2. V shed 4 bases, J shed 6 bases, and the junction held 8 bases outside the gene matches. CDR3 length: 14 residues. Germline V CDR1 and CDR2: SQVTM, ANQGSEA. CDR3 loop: CSVALAGGYVEQYF. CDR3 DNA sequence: TGCAGCGTTGCCCTAGCGGGAGGTTACGTCGAGCAGTACTTC.

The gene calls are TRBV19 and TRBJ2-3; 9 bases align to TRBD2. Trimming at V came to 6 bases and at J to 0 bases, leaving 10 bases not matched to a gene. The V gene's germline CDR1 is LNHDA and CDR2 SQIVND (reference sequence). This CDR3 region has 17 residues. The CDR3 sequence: CASSPPGLAESTDTQYF. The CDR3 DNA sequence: TGTGCCAGTAGCCCCCCGGGACTAGCAGAAAGCACAGATACGCAGTATTTT.

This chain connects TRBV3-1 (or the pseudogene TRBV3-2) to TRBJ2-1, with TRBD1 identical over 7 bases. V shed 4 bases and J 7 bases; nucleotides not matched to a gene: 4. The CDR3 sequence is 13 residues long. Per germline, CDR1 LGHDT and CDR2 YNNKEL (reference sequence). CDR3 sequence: CASSLQGWNEQFF. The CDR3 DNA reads TGTGCCAGCAGCCTACAGGGGTGGAATGAGCAGTTCTTC.

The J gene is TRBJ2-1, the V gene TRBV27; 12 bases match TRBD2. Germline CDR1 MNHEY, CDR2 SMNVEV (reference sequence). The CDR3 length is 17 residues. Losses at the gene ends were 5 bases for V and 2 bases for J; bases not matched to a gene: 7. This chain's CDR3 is CASSTRLAGAPYNEQFF. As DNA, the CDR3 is TGTGCCAGCAGTACCCGACTAGCGGGAGCCCCCTACAATGAGCAGTTCTTC.

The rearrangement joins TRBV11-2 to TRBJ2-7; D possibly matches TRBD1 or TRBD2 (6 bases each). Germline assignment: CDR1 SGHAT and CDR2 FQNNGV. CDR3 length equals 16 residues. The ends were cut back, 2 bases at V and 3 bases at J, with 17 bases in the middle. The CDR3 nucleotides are TGTGCCAGCAGCTTAAGAGGTTCGGGGGCTGTCTACGAGCAGTACTTC. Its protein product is CASSLRGSGAVYEQYF.